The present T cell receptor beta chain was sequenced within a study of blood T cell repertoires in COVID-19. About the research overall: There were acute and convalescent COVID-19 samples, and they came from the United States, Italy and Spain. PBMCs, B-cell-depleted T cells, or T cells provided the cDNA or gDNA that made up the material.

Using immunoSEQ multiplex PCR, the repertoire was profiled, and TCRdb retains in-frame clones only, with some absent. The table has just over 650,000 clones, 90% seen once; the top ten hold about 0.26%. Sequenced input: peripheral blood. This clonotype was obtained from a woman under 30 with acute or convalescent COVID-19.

The CDR3 sequence: CASSSFRNYGYTF. The CDR3 DNA reads as TGTGCCAGCAGCTCTTTTCGTAACTATGGCTACACCTTC. The J gene is TRBJ1-2, the V gene TRBV11-2; no firm D call. V was shortened by 4 bases and J by 1 base, with 7 bases between the two germline ends. The germline CDR1 and CDR2 sequences are SGHAT and FQNNGV. The CDR3 is 13 amino acids.